Each of the 31 T cell receptor beta chains below was sequenced from the same sample in a study of blood T cell repertoires in COVID-19. Clones were read by immunoSEQ multiplex PCR, and TCRdb kept only the in-frame ones, dropping some. The sample lists nearly 250,000 clones; about 83% were seen once. The sample comprised PBMCs or T cells enriched from blood (not recorded which). These receptors were collected from a woman in her fifties or sixties who had recovered from COVID-19.

V gene TRBV7-2 combines with J gene TRBJ1-1, with a weak D call TRBD1 (5 bases). V lost 5 bases and J 4 bases, leaving 17 bases between the germline ends. The CDR3 consists of 15 residues. Per germline, CDR1 SGHTA and CDR2 FQGNSA. CDR3 sequence: CASSPTGGVGTEAFF. The CDR3 DNA sequence: TGTGCCAGCAGCCCTACAGGTGGAGTGGGCACTGAAGCTTTCTTT.

The chain combines TRBV19 with TRBJ1-1; TRBD1 matches 7 bases. This CDR3 has 14 amino acids. With V trimmed by 6 bases and J by 0 bases, 4 bases remained unmatched. From germline, CDR1 is LNHDA and CDR2 SQIVND (reference sequence). The CDR3 bases are TGTGCCAGTAGCCATACAGGGGTGAACACTGAAGCTTTCTTT. This encodes CASSHTGVNTEAFF. The full variable domain, in which reference TRBV19 and TRBJ1-1 provide the parts outside the CDR3, is DGGITQSPKYLFRKEGQNVTLSCEQNLNHDAMYWYRQDPGQGLRLIYYSQIVNDFQKGDIAEGYSVSREKKESFPLTVTSAQKNPTAFYLCASSHTGVNTEAFFGQGTRLTVV.

V gene TRBV30 combines with J gene TRBJ1-4; possibly TRBD1 for D (5 bases). Germline-derived CDR1 and CDR2 are GTSNPN and SVGIG (reference sequence). The CDR3 is 14 residues long. V was trimmed by 0 bases and J by 5 bases, leaving 10 bases between them. The CDR3: CAWSVNGGNEKLFF. As DNA, the CDR3 is TGTGCCTGGAGTGTAAATGGGGGGAATGAAAAACTGTTTTTT.

CDR3 amino acids: CASESTKRGGRDDGELFF. The CDR3 DNA is TGTGCCAGTGAATCAACTAAGCGGGGGGGCCGTGATGACGGGGAGCTGTTTTTT. This sequence joins TRBV3-1 (or the pseudogene TRBV3-2) and TRBJ2-2; TRBD2 agrees at 10 bases. V dropped 9 bases and J dropped 7; count of bases not matched to a gene: 20. CDR1 and CDR2 (germline): LGHDT, YNNKEL (reference sequence). The CDR3 is 18 amino acids.

This rearrangement joins TRBV10-2 to TRBJ1-2; perhaps TRBD1 as D (5 bases). The germline V gene has CDR1 WSHSY and CDR2 SAAADI. The CDR3 contains 15 residues. Trimming took 4 bases from V and 6 from J, leaving 18 bases between them. The DNA of the CDR3 is TGCGCCAGCAGTGCCGACAGACCTTTGTTCGATGGCTACACCTTC. This translates into CASSADRPLFDGYTF.

The V and J genes are TRBV9 and TRBJ1-4; D uncertain. Trimming left V 1 base short and J 4 bases short, with 8 bases between. The CDR3 has 14 amino acids. CDR1 and CDR2 from the germline V gene are SGDLS and YYNGEE. CDR3 nucleotides: TGTGCCAGCAGCGTAAGGGAGAATAATGAAAAACTGTTTTTT. Its translation: CASSVRENNEKLFF.

This chain uses TRBV4-3 with TRBJ2-5, with D tentatively TRBD2 (6 bases). This CDR3 contains 15 residues. The germline V and J ends were trimmed by 4 bases and 2 bases, with 14 bases remaining between them. CDR1 and CDR2 from the germline V gene are LGHNA and YSLEER. The CDR3 region is CASSRGVLGQETQYF. In nucleotides, the CDR3 is TGCGCCAGCAGCCGCGGGGTACTCGGACAAGAGACCCAGTACTTC.

The CDR3 nucleotides read TGCAGCGTCCCCATCGGAGGGGCAGCGGGAGGTCGCCGCGACGAGCAGTACTTC. Amino acids: CSVPIGGAAGGRRDEQYF. The genes are TRBV29-1 and TRBJ2-7; 9 bases match TRBD2. CDR3 size: 18 residues. V was pared by 6 bases and J by 5 bases, with 23 bases of the junction left unmatched. The V gene's germline CDR1 is SQVTM and CDR2 ANQGSEA.

As DNA, the CDR3 is TGCGCCAGCAGTGACACGACACCTAAAGCTTTCTTT. Amino acid sequence: CASSDTTPKAFF. The gene calls are TRBV10-2 and TRBJ1-1; D is uncertain. There are 12 residues in the CDR3. Trimming stripped 3 bases from V and 9 bases from J, with 11 bases between. CDR1 is WSHSY, CDR2 SAAADI, per germline.

The V and J genes are TRBV29-1 and TRBJ2-1; 9 positions match TRBD1. The CDR3 loop spans 15 amino acids. V dropped 6 bases and J dropped 6; count of bases not matched to a gene: 12. The germline gives CDR1 SQVTM, CDR2 ANQGSEA. This CDR3 reads CSVSGTGFLGNEQFF. The CDR3 DNA reads as TGCAGCGTCTCCGGGACAGGGTTTTTGGGCAATGAGCAGTTCTTC.

V usage is TRBV19 and J usage is TRBJ1-4; D not certain. Deletions cut 3 bases from V and 0 bases from J, with 8 bases between. This CDR3 is built from 15 residues. CDR1 is LNHDA, CDR2 SQIVND, per germline (reference sequence). CDR3 in amino acids: CASSMAVATNEKLFF. The CDR3 nucleotides read TGTGCCAGTAGTATGGCGGTCGCAACTAATGAAAAACTGTTTTTT.

For the CDR3, the DNA is TGTGCCAGCAGTTTAATGGGACTGATTACAGATACGCAGTATTTT. Translated, it gives CASSLMGLITDTQYF. The chain uses TRBV27 and TRBJ2-3; a weak D match, TRBD2 (6 bases). CDR1 and CDR2 from the germline V gene are MNHEY and SMNVEV (reference sequence). The CDR3 sequence is 15 residues long. V was trimmed by 2 bases and J by 3 bases, leaving 12 bases between them.

The chain uses TRBV4-3 and TRBJ2-6; a possible D gene is TRBD2 (5 bases). Germline loops: CDR1 LGHNA, CDR2 YSLEER. V was pared by 4 bases and J by 0 bases, with 16 bases between. The CDR3 is 18 amino acids. CDR3 loop: CASSPWAQRDSGANVLTF. The DNA of the CDR3 is TGCGCCAGCAGCCCCTGGGCTCAGAGGGACTCTGGGGCCAACGTCCTGACTTTC.

This chain links TRBV5-1 with TRBJ2-1; TRBD2 matches at 8 bases. The CDR3 has 15 residues. Trimming removed 4 bases from V and 4 bases from J; junction bases left unmatched: 7. CDR1 is SGHRS and CDR2 is YFSETQ in the germline V gene. CDR3 residues: CASSVSGGLYNEQFF. DNA of the CDR3: TGCGCCAGCAGCGTGAGCGGGGGCCTTTACAATGAGCAGTTCTTC.

The chain links TRBV6-2 or TRBV6-3 to TRBJ2-2; 11 bases match TRBD2. CDR3 length: 18 amino acids. V was pared by 4 bases and J by 1 base, with 8 bases of the junction left unmatched. Germline-derived CDR1 and CDR2 are MNHEY and SVGEGT. CDR3 sequence reads: CASSFPSGGPKNTGELFF. The CDR3 nucleotides are TGTGCCAGCAGTTTCCCTAGCGGGGGGCCTAAGAACACCGGGGAGCTGTTTTTT.

V gene TRBV24-1 combines with J gene TRBJ2-2, with 7 nucleotides matching TRBD1. The CDR3 has 19 residues. With 1 base clipped from V and 0 bases from J, the junction kept 10 bases outside the gene matches. Germline lookup yields CDR1 KGHDR and CDR2 SFDVKD. CDR3 residues: CATSDFRYRGQTNTGELFF. CDR3 nucleotide sequence: TGTGCCACCAGTGATTTTAGGTACAGGGGACAAACGAACACCGGGGAGCTGTTTTTT.

The rearrangement links TRBV6-6 to TRBJ2-1; D uncertain. Trimming shortened V by 6 bases and J by 3 bases, and 6 bases separated the two germline ends. The CDR3 totals 12 residues. Per germline, CDR1 MNHNY and CDR2 SVGAGI (reference sequence). The CDR3 is CASSLSYNEQFF. The CDR3, as DNA: TGTGCCAGCAGCCTCAGCTACAATGAGCAGTTCTTC.

The chain has TRBV27 and TRBJ1-2; 7 bases are a match to TRBD1. This CDR3 is built from 16 residues. V was pared by 3 bases and J by 4 bases, with 11 bases of the junction left unmatched. Looked up from germline, CDR1 is MNHEY and CDR2 is SMNVEV (reference sequence). CDR3 sequence (DNA): TGTGCCAGCAGTTTCCTCTCCGGGGACAGACTCTATGGCTACACCTTC. Translated, it gives CASSFLSGDRLYGYTF.

In its sample, this clone was seen a few times. This chain uses TRBV2 with TRBJ1-1; no clear D gene. The CDR3 loop spans 11 amino acids. Germline assignment: CDR1 SNHLY and CDR2 FYNNEI. Trimming removed 1 base at V and 11 bases at J, with 8 bases between. This CDR3 is CASSEEIRAFF. The CDR3 coding sequence is TGTGCCAGCAGTGAAGAAATCAGGGCTTTCTTT.

V usage is TRBV5-4 and J usage is TRBJ1-2, with D hard to call. V gave up 0 bases and J gave up 5 bases, with 5 bases separating them. The germline CDR1 and CDR2 sequences are SGHNT and YYREEE (reference sequence). The CDR3 spans 12 residues. The CDR3 nucleotides are TGTGCCAGCAGCTTGGATATATATGGCTACACCTTC. Protein sequence: CASSLDIYGYTF.

The CDR3 region is CASSLTGIAGSPLHF. The DNA for the CDR3 is TGTGCCAGCAGCTTAACAGGGATTGCAGGCTCACCCCTCCACTTT. This chain links TRBV4-2 with TRBJ1-6; D perhaps matches TRBD1 (6 bases). The CDR3 has 15 residues. Germline V gene lookup returns CDR1 LGHNA and CDR2 YNFKEQ. The V gene lost 5 bases and the J gene lost 10 bases, with 18 bases spanning the gap.

The V call is TRBV7-2, the J call TRBJ1-2; 7 bases agree with TRBD1. CDR3 length equals 13 residues. Trimming took 6 bases from V and 3 from J; bases not matched to a gene: 4. Per germline, CDR1 SGHTA and CDR2 FQGNSA. The CDR3 bases are TGTGCCAGCAGTCCTGACAGGGACTATGGCTACACCTTC. Protein sequence: CASSPDRDYGYTF.

This rearrangement joins TRBV4-1 to TRBJ2-1, with TRBD2 matching 10 bases. The CDR3 has 17 residues. J was trimmed by 6 bases and V by 2 bases; bases with no gene match: 10. Germline loops: CDR1 MGHRA, CDR2 YSYEKL. CDR3: CASSQIPSGSSLNEQFF. In nucleotides, the CDR3 is TGCGCCAGCAGCCAAATACCTAGCGGGAGTTCGCTCAATGAGCAGTTCTTC.

V gene TRBV7-2 combines with J gene TRBJ2-1; 7 bases line up with TRBD2. The CDR3 is 18 amino acids. The V and J ends lost 4 bases and 0 bases, in that order; junction bases with no gene match: 12. Germline V CDR1 and CDR2: SGHTA, FQGNSA. The CDR3 nucleotides read TGTGCCAGCAGCTCCCGCCCTTTAGCGGGCCACTCCTACAATGAGCAGTTCTTC. Its translation is CASSSRPLAGHSYNEQFF.

This clone was counted at least ten times. This chain joins TRBV10-1 and TRBJ2-3; 7 bases align to TRBD1. The CDR3 covers 16 residues. Trimming took 3 bases from V and 0 from J; bases not matched to a gene: 6. Germline-derived CDR1 and CDR2 are WNHNN and SYGVQD (reference sequence). CDR3 DNA: TGCGCCAGCAGTGACGTGACAGGGCTGAGCACAGATACGCAGTATTTT. Protein product: CASSDVTGLSTDTQYF.

The V call is TRBV4-1, the J call TRBJ2-5; a weak D match, TRBD1 (6 bases). V was pared by 6 bases and J by 8 bases, with 19 bases between. Germline V CDR1 and CDR2: MGHRA, YSYEKL. The CDR3 has 14 residues. In nucleotides, the CDR3 is TGCGCCAGCAGGTATAGGGCAGGGGAGAAAACCCAGTACTTC. The encoded protein is CASRYRAGEKTQYF.

This clone has only one observation. The chain carries TRBV7-2 and TRBJ1-6; a possible D gene is TRBD1 (5 bases). Per germline, CDR1 SGHTA and CDR2 FQGNSA. This CDR3 contains 15 residues. The V end lost 0 bases, the J end lost 7 bases, and 10 bases lay between the germline ends. The CDR3 DNA is TGTGCCAGCAGCTTAGCGGCGGGGGAAAATTCACCCCTCCACTTT. Amino acid sequence: CASSLAAGENSPLHF.

The chain joins TRBV18 to TRBJ2-1, with 9 positions matching TRBD2. CDR3 length equals 20 residues. Germline V gene data show CDR1 as KGHSH and CDR2 as LQKENI. V was pared by 5 bases and J by 0 bases, with 17 bases of the junction left unmatched. CDR3 nucleotide sequence: TGTGCCAGCTCATCTGGGGGGATAGCGGGGGCCAAGAGCTCCTACAATGAGCAGTTCTTC. Translation gives CASSSGGIAGAKSSYNEQFF.

This clone was recorded a few times. The junction departs from germline at one end; a sequencing error may be responsible. The V and J genes are TRBV30 and TRBJ1-6; 9 bases align to TRBD1. This CDR3 has 18 amino acids. The germline gives CDR1 GTSNPN, CDR2 SVGIG (reference sequence). This CDR3 reads CAGRLRGQGHPGDSPLHF. In DNA, the CDR3 is TGTGCCGGGAGACTCCGGGGACAGGGCCACCCCGGGGATTCACCCCTCCACTTT.

This clone turned up a few times. The chain links TRBV30 to TRBJ1-2; 10 bases are a match to TRBD1. CDR1 is GTSNPN and CDR2 is SVGIG in the germline V gene (reference sequence). The CDR3 loop spans 14 amino acids. Losses at the gene ends were 3 bases for V and 2 bases for J; bases not matched to a gene: 3. The CDR3 loop reads CAWRWTGGNYGYTF. CDR3 coding DNA: TGTGCCTGGAGGTGGACAGGGGGAAACTATGGCTACACCTTC.

The genes are TRBV11-2 and TRBJ1-2; D is possibly TRBD1 (6 bases). Germline assignment: CDR1 SGHAT and CDR2 FQNNGV. V dropped 4 bases and J dropped 8 bases, with 17 bases sitting between them. The CDR3 is 14 residues long. In DNA form, the CDR3 reads TGTGCCAGCAGCTCCTTGGGGGGGGCTAGGGGCTACACCTTC. Its protein product is CASSSLGGARGYTF.